These 6 T cell receptor beta chains originate from one sample sequenced in a study of shared clonotypes between healthy human individuals. Assay: immunoSEQ multiplex PCR; the TCRdb copy retains only in-frame clones and omits some. The profile covers approximately 2.3 million clones, with about 92% appearing a single time and 0.39% taken by the ten largest. The sequenced material came from naive CD4+ T cells from PBMCs. The subset here: CD45RA+ positively selected. The receptors derive from a man aged 18 to 29 in good health. Some clones in this sample may be carry-over from other donors' samples.

The chain carries TRBV7-9 and TRBJ2-1, with 9 bases lining up with TRBD2. The junction had 1 base not matched to a gene; V was cut back by 0 bases and J by 4 bases. Germline V lookup: CDR1 SEHNR, CDR2 FQNEAQ (reference sequence). The CDR3 has 15 residues. The CDR3 loop reads CASSLATSGYNEQFF. The CDR3 coding sequence is TGTGCCAGCAGCTTAGCGACTAGCGGATACAATGAGCAGTTCTTC. Using reference TRBV7-9 and TRBJ2-1 for the parts outside the CDR3, the full variable domain is DTGVSQNPRHKITKRGQNVTFRCDPISEHNRLYWYRQTLGQGPEFLTYFQNEAQLEKSRLLSDRFSAERPKGSFSTLEIQRTEQGDSAMYLCASSLATSGYNEQFFGPGTRLTVL.

The V call is TRBV29-1, the J call TRBJ2-3; maybe TRBD1 (5 bases). This CDR3 is 12 amino acids long. Germline-derived CDR1 and CDR2 are SQVTM and ANQGSEA. V lost 6 bases and J 4 bases, leaving 11 bases between the germline ends. The CDR3 sequence: CSVLQDPDTQYF. The CDR3 nucleotides read TGCAGCGTCTTACAGGATCCAGATACGCAGTATTTT.

CDR3 residues: CASRRPSRTGANYGYTF. The CDR3 nucleotides read TGTGCCAGCAGAAGACCTTCTCGGACAGGGGCTAACTATGGCTACACCTTC. V is TRBV2 and J is TRBJ1-2, with 9 bases identical to TRBD1. This CDR3 spans 17 amino acids. J gave up 0 bases and V 6 bases, and 11 bases lay outside the gene matches. CDR1 SNHLY and CDR2 FYNNEI come from the germline V gene.

V gene TRBV2 combines with J gene TRBJ1-1; TRBD1 aligns across 8 bases. The length of the CDR3 is 14 residues. J gave up 0 bases and V 7 bases, and 4 bases lay outside the gene matches. In germline, CDR1 is SNHLY, CDR2 FYNNEI. In nucleotides, the CDR3 is TGTGCCAGCACCCGGACAGGGCTGAACACTGAAGCTTTCTTT. Translation gives CASTRTGLNTEAFF.

The chain joins TRBV7-3 to TRBJ1-4; weak D call: TRBD1 (6 bases). The ends were cut back, 5 bases at V and 8 bases at J, with 12 bases in the middle. Per germline, CDR1 SGHTA and CDR2 FQGTGA. The CDR3 loop spans 13 amino acids. CDR3 nucleotide sequence: TGTGCCAGCAGCCGCGGGGGCGGGGAAAAACTGTTTTTT. Translated: CASSRGGGEKLFF.

The rearrangement links TRBV28 to TRBJ2-2; the D gene is possibly TRBD2 (6 bases). The CDR3 length is 15 residues. Trimming stripped 1 base from V and 5 bases from J, with 11 bases between. CDR1 and CDR2 from the germline V gene are MDHEN and SYDVKM. The CDR3 spells CASSLFRRGTGELFF. As DNA, the CDR3 is TGTGCCAGCAGTTTATTCCGTCGGGGGACCGGGGAGCTGTTTTTT.